This TCR beta chain appears in the sequencing data of a study of blood T cell repertoires in COVID-19. This clone was detected only once. The table came from immunoSEQ multiplex PCR; TCRdb's copy has only in-frame clones and leaves some out. The table includes roughly 200,000 clones, approximately 84% detected once. The V gene end was trimmed by 3 bases and the J gene end by 4 bases; junction bases not matched to a gene: 7. The CDR3 is 16 residues long. The germline CDR1 and CDR2 sequences are GTSNPN and SVGIG (reference sequence). V usage is TRBV30 and J usage is TRBJ1-6; 9 positions match TRBD1. This clonotype was sampled from a man in his forties or fifties with active or convalescent COVID-19. The sequencing sample was made of peripheral blood. CDR3 DNA: TGTGCCTGGAGGGTAAGAGGACAGGGGTATAATTCACCCCTCCACTTT. As protein: CAWRVRGQGYNSPLHF.